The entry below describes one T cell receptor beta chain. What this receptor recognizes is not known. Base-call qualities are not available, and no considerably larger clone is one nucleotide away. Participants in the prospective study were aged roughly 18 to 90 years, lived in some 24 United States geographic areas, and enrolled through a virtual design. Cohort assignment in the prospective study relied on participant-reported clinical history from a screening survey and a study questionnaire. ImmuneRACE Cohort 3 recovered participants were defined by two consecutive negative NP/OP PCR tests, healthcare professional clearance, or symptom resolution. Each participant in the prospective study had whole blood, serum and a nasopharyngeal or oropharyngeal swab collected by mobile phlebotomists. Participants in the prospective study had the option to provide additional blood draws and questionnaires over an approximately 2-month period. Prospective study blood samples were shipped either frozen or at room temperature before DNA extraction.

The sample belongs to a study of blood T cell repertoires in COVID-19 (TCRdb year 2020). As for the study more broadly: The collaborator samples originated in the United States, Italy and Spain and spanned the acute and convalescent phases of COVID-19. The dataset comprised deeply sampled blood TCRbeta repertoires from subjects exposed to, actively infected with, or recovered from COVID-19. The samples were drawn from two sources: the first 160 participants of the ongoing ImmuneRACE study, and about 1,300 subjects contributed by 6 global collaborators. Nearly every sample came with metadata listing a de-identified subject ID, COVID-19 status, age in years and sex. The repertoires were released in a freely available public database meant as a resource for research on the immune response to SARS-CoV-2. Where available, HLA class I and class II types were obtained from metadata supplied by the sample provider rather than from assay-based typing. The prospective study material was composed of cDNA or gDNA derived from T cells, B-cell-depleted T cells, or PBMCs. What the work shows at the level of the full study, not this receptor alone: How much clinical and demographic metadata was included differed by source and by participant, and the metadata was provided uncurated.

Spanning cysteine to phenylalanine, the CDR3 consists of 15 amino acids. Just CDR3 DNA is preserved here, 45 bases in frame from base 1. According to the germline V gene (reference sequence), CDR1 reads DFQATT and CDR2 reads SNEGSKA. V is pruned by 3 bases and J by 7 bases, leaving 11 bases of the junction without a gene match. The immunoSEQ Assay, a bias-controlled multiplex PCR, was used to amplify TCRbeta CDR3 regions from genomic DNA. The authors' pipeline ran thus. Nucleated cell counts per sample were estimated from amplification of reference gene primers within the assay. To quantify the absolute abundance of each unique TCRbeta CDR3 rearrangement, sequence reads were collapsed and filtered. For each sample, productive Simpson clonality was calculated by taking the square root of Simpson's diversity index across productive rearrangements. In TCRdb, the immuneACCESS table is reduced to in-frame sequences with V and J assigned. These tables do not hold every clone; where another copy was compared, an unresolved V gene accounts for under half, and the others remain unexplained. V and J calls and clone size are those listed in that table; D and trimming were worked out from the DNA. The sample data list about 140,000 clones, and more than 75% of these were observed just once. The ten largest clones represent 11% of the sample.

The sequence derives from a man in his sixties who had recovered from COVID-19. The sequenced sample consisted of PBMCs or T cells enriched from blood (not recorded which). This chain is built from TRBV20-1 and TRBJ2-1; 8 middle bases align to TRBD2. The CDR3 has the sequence CSASGPAGVGNEQFF. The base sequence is TGCAGTGCTAGTGGGCCAGCGGGAGTAGGGAATGAGCAGTTCTTC.